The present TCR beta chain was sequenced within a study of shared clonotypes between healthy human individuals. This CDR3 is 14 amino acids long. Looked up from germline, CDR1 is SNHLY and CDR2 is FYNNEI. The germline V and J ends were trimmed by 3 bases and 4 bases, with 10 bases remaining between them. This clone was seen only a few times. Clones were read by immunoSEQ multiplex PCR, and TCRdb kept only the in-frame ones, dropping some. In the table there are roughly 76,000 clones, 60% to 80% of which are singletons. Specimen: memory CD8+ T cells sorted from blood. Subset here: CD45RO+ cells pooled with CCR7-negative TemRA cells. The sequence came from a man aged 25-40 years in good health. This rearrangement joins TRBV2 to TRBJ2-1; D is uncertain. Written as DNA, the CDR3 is TGTGCCAGCAGTGATGCTGCGCTTTACAATGAGCAGTTCTTC. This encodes CASSDAALYNEQFF.